These 25 T cell receptor beta chains share one sample of origin, sequenced in a study of T cells after yellow fever vaccination (dated by TCRdb to the late 2010s). This sample's treatment or condition label indicates: live attenuated yellow fever vaccine strain. Library prep was done by 5' RACE. Sequencing took place on an Illumina HiSeq 2500. Clones were called with MiXCR by TCRdb after fastp trimmed the public reads at Q25, and only in-frame beta chains were retained. Rows matching on CDR3 protein sequence are summarized as one entry with the most common DNA and genes. The sample has some 320,000 distinct CDR3 sequences on record, roughly 8.7% of them singletons. The top ten hold under 20% of the sample. Sample: PBMCs, taken on the day of the first yellow fever vaccination. All receptors come from a man younger than 35 who received the YFV17D yellow fever vaccine.

A few counts support this clonotype. The chain joins TRBV20-1 to TRBJ1-2, with D maybe TRBD1 (6 bases). The ends were cut back, 3 bases at V and 5 bases at J, with 10 bases in the middle. Germline CDR1 is DFQATT and CDR2 is SNEGSKA (reference sequence). The CDR3 contains 12 residues. For the CDR3, the DNA is TGCAGTGCTAGGGCAGGGGAGTATGGCTACACCTTC. Protein product: CSARAGEYGYTF.

The V call is TRBV2, the J call TRBJ2-5; 10 bases fit TRBD2. With 11 bases clipped from V and 3 bases from J, the junction kept 3 bases outside the gene matches. The CDR3 length is 12 residues. Germline V gene sequence: CDR1 SNHLY, CDR2 FYNNEI. The CDR3 here is CACGLAEETQYF. In nucleotides, the CDR3 is TGTGCCTGCGGACTAGCGGAAGAGACCCAGTACTTC.

This chain's CDR3 is CASSSSRTYEQYF. In DNA form, the CDR3 reads TGTGCCAGCAGCTCTTCTCGCACCTACGAGCAGTACTTC. The V call is TRBV7-9, the J call TRBJ2-7; D is undetermined. V lost 4 bases and J lost 2, with 9 bases in between. In germline, CDR1 is SEHNR, CDR2 FQNEAQ (reference sequence). This CDR3 is 13 amino acids long.

There are a few counts of this clonotype. V and J are TRBV5-1 and TRBJ1-2; 7 bases fit TRBD1. V trimming: 3 bases; J trimming: 4 bases; junction bases outside the gene matches: 6. This CDR3 contains 14 residues. Germline V CDR1 and CDR2: SGHRS, YFSETQ. This CDR3 is CASSSGQLFYGYTF. CDR3 DNA: TGCGCCAGCAGCTCGGGACAGCTCTTCTATGGCTACACCTTC.

J is TRBJ2-6 and V is TRBV4-3; D call uncertain. The CDR3 extends over 15 amino acids. CDR1 is LGHNA, CDR2 YSLEER, per germline. Trimming cost V 4 bases and J 2 bases, with 9 bases left between them. The CDR3 DNA reads TGCGCCAGCAGCCTGGTTCGTACTGGGGCCAACGTCCTGACTTTC. Encoded protein: CASSLVRTGANVLTF.

This clonotype was observed a handful of times. A clone one base away is much larger, so this may be a read error. The J gene is TRBJ1-1, the V gene TRBV6-2 or TRBV6-3; a weak D match, TRBD1 (6 bases). Germline values: CDR1 MNHEY, CDR2 SVGEGT. This CDR3 contains 13 residues. The germline V and J ends were trimmed by 6 bases and 1 base, with 9 bases remaining between them. The CDR3 nucleotides read TGTGCCAGCAGGCCACAGGGGAACACTGAAGCTTTCTTT. This translates into CASRPQGNTEAFF.

V usage is TRBV20-1 and J usage is TRBJ2-5; D tentatively fits TRBD1 or TRBD2 (5 bases each). V was cut by 0 bases and J by 6 bases, with 8 bases left in between. The germline CDR1 and CDR2 sequences are DFQATT and SNEGSKA (reference sequence). The CDR3 has 12 amino acids. The CDR3 coding sequence is TGCAGTGCTAGAGATCGGGGCCAGACCCAGTACTTC. Its protein product is CSARDRGQTQYF.

This clonotype is a singleton in its sample. This chain uses TRBV5-1 with TRBJ1-6; tentative D call: TRBD1 (6 bases). This CDR3 spans 15 amino acids. V was pared by 7 bases and J by 0 bases, with 11 bases between. Germline assignment: CDR1 SGHRS and CDR2 YFSETQ. DNA of the CDR3: TGCGCCAGCCGGGGGCAGGGCTCCTATAATTCACCCCTCCACTTT. Translated, it gives CASRGQGSYNSPLHF.

There are a few counts of this clonotype. The J gene is TRBJ1-1, the V gene TRBV6-1; perhaps TRBD1 as D (5 bases). V was cut by 6 bases and J by 3 bases, with 17 bases left in between. The CDR3 has 15 residues. Germline V lookup: CDR1 MNHNS, CDR2 SASEGT. The CDR3 protein is CASSQGRGYDTEAFF. The DNA for the CDR3 is TGTGCCAGCAGCCAAGGGAGGGGCTACGACACTGAAGCTTTCTTT.

This clonotype was seen a handful of times. The gene calls are TRBV7-2 and TRBJ2-7; D tentatively fits TRBD1 or TRBD2 (6 bases each). Germline V gene sequence: CDR1 SGHTA, CDR2 FQGNSA. Trimming left V 1 base short and J 7 bases short, with 11 bases between. The CDR3 runs to 13 residues. The CDR3 region is CASSLDRRGEQYV. The CDR3 DNA is TGTGCCAGCAGCTTAGACCGGAGGGGGGAGCAGTACGTC.

The chain carries TRBV7-2 and TRBJ2-7, with D unresolved. CDR1 and CDR2 from the germline V gene are SGHTA and FQGNSA. This CDR3 region has 13 residues. Between the trimmed V and J ends, which lost 5 bases and 5 bases, there was a span of 13 bases. The CDR3 DNA follows: TGTGCCAGCAGCGCCGGCCCTGTGAACGAGCAGTACGTC. As protein: CASSAGPVNEQYV.

V usage is TRBV14 and J usage is TRBJ1-6; unclear D gene. Looked up from germline, CDR1 is SGHDN and CDR2 is FVKESK. The V end lost 1 base, the J end lost 5 bases, and 3 bases lay between the germline ends. There are 13 residues in the CDR3. CDR3: CASSQVDNSPLHF. CDR3 coding DNA: TGTGCCAGCAGCCAAGTTGATAATTCACCCCTCCACTTT.

In its sample, this clonotype was seen a few times. The V gene is TRBV7-2, the J gene TRBJ2-3, with TRBD1 matching over 7 bases. Germline loops: CDR1 SGHTA, CDR2 FQGNSA. The ends lost 5 bases at V and 4 bases at J; junction bases unmatched: 9. CDR3 length: 15 residues. The CDR3 sequence is CASSRQTGIADTQYF. The CDR3 nucleotides read TGTGCCAGCAGCCGTCAGACAGGGATCGCAGATACGCAGTATTTT.

In this sample, this clonotype turned up a few times. The CDR3 DNA is TGTGCCAGCACCCCGCCCCCGGGACAGGGCGGCAACACCATATATTTT. It specifies CASTPPPGQGGNTIYF. The chain links TRBV5-4 to TRBJ1-3; TRBD1 agrees at 9 bases. Trimming at V came to 6 bases and at J to 7 bases, leaving 14 bases not matched to a gene. CDR3 length: 16 residues. Germline V lookup: CDR1 SGHNT, CDR2 YYREEE (reference sequence).

The chain carries TRBV6-2 or TRBV6-3 and TRBJ2-5; unclear D gene. The CDR3 is 13 residues long. V shed 10 bases and J shed 5 bases, with 17 bases lying between them. Germline values: CDR1 MNHEY, CDR2 SVGEGT. CDR3 in amino acids: CAILERSGETQYF. CDR3 nucleotide sequence: TGTGCCATCCTGGAGAGGTCAGGCGAGACCCAGTACTTC.

This clonotype was picked up a small number of times. The chain has TRBV7-2 and TRBJ1-5, with D maybe TRBD1 (6 bases). Trimming cost V 3 bases and J 5 bases, with 17 bases left between them. Germline V gene lookup returns CDR1 SGHTA and CDR2 FQGNSA. This CDR3 region has 16 residues. The CDR3: CASSFNSGGSHQPQHF. Here the CDR3 DNA reads TGTGCCAGCAGCTTTAACAGTGGGGGCTCACATCAGCCCCAGCATTTT.

This clonotype was observed a single time. An end of the junction differs from the germline gene, which may be a read error. V gene TRBV7-9 combines with J gene TRBJ2-5; D is perhaps TRBD2 (5 bases). The CDR3 sequence is 13 residues long. CDR1 is SEHNR, CDR2 FQNEAQ, per germline (reference sequence). The chain's CDR3 is CASGPGLQGTQYF. The DNA for the CDR3 is TGTGCCAGCGGCCCCGGACTGCAAGGGACCCAGTACTTC.

The V call is TRBV4-2, the J call TRBJ2-1; 9 positions match TRBD2. In germline, CDR1 is LGHNA, CDR2 YNFKEQ. CDR3 length: 16 amino acids. After removal of 0 bases from V and 4 bases from J, the junction contained 4 bases not matched to a gene. The CDR3, as DNA: TGTGCCAGCAGCCAAGATGCGGGGGGGCTTTACAATGAGCAGTTCTTC. This codes for CASSQDAGGLYNEQFF.

CDR3 bases: TGTGCCAGCAGCTTAGCGGGCTGGAATGAAGCTTTCTTT. This encodes CASSLAGWNEAFF. This chain joins TRBV7-9 and TRBJ1-1; D ambiguous. The CDR3 covers 13 residues. Germline CDR1 reads SEHNR; CDR2 reads FQNEAQ (reference sequence). V lost 0 bases to trimming and J lost 7 bases, with 9 bases between them.

This clonotype has ten or more counts. This chain joins TRBV5-1 and TRBJ2-2; tentatively, D is TRBD1 (6 bases). The germline V gene has CDR1 SGHRS and CDR2 YFSETQ. The CDR3 spans 16 residues. V was cut by 6 bases and J by 5 bases, with 20 bases left in between. The CDR3 here is CASTRSRDNPTGELFF. In DNA form, the CDR3 reads TGCGCCAGCACCCGATCCCGGGACAACCCTACCGGGGAGCTGTTTTTT.

This chain links TRBV27 with TRBJ2-7, with D perhaps being TRBD1 or TRBD2 (5 bases each). Germline lookup yields CDR1 MNHEY and CDR2 SMNVEV (reference sequence). The CDR3 covers 13 residues. The ends were cut back, 2 bases at V and 6 bases at J, with 11 bases in the middle. The CDR3 nucleotides read TGTGCCAGCAGTTTAGAGGGGAATGTCGAGCAGTACTTC. It specifies CASSLEGNVEQYF.

The chain recombines TRBV20-1 with TRBJ2-2; D gene unclear. The germline V gene encodes CDR1 DFQATT and CDR2 SNEGSKA (reference sequence). The CDR3 is 14 residues long. V was clipped by 3 bases and J by 7 bases, with 15 bases between them. This CDR3 reads CSASRSSSIGELFF. CDR3 nucleotides: TGCAGTGCTAGCCGGTCTAGTTCCATCGGGGAGCTGTTTTTT.

This clonotype was detected a few times. V is TRBV6-5 and J is TRBJ1-4, with D perhaps matching TRBD1 (5 bases). Germline V lookup: CDR1 MNHEY, CDR2 SVGAGI. The CDR3 is 14 amino acids. The V end lost 0 bases, the J end lost 8 bases, and 10 bases lay between the germline ends. The CDR3 region is CASSYSRTQEKLFF. The CDR3 nucleotides read TGTGCCAGCAGTTACTCGAGGACACAGGAAAAACTGTTTTTT.

This chain uses TRBV9 with TRBJ1-6; no reliable D call. CDR1 is SGDLS, CDR2 YYNGEE, per germline. This CDR3 comprises 14 residues. Between the trimmed V and J ends, which lost 0 bases and 8 bases, there was a span of 9 bases. The CDR3 bases are TGTGCCAGCAGCGTAGAAATAGCCCATTCACCCCTCCACTTT. Translating it yields CASSVEIAHSPLHF.

This clonotype was counted many times. The chain uses TRBV5-1 and TRBJ2-3; 8 bases match TRBD1. The germline V gene has CDR1 SGHRS and CDR2 YFSETQ. J was trimmed by 0 bases and V by 3 bases; bases with no gene match: 6. The CDR3 loop spans 16 amino acids. The CDR3: CASSSLTGGSTDTQYF. The DNA for the CDR3 is TGCGCCAGCAGCTCACTAACAGGGGGTAGCACAGATACGCAGTATTTT. Together with reference TRBV5-1 and TRBJ2-3, the CDR3 gives the full variable domain: KAGVTQTPRYLIKTRGQQVTLSCSPISGHRSVSWYQQTPGQGLQFLFEYFSETQRNKGNFPGRFSGRQFSNSRSEMNVSTLELGDSALYLCASSSLTGGSTDTQYFGPGTRLTVL.